At least ten counts were recorded for the clone carrying this TCR beta chain. The antigen is not known. This entry belongs to a study of T-cell reconstitution after alpha-beta-depleted transplantation in children. Study-wide results and caveats: Reportedly, alpha-beta T cells present about two months post-transplant originated from several hundred expanded clones of graft origin.

The CDR3 runs 16 residues. V lost 1 base to trimming and J lost 6 bases; unmatched junction nucleotides: 7. Unique molecular identifiers were incorporated into the prepared TCRbeta library. TCRdb itself ran the PCR reads through MiXCR, one entry per CDR3 protein. The sample has nearly 20,000 distinct CDR3 sequences, about an eighth seen once. The clonotype originates from a female patient aged 2 to 10 who had a stem cell transplant for congenital amegakaryocytic thrombocytopenia, so the T cells may come from the graft donor. Sequencing was performed on PBMCs, mostly from graft donor cells, taken 60 days after TCRalphabeta/CD19-depleted stem cell transplant. This chain connects TRBV12-3 or TRBV12-4 to TRBJ2-3, with 10 bases lining up with TRBD1. CDR3 DNA sequence: TGTGCCAGCAGTTTAGGCTGGACAGGGGGTGGGGATACGCAGTATTTT. Its protein product is CASSLGWTGGGDTQYF.